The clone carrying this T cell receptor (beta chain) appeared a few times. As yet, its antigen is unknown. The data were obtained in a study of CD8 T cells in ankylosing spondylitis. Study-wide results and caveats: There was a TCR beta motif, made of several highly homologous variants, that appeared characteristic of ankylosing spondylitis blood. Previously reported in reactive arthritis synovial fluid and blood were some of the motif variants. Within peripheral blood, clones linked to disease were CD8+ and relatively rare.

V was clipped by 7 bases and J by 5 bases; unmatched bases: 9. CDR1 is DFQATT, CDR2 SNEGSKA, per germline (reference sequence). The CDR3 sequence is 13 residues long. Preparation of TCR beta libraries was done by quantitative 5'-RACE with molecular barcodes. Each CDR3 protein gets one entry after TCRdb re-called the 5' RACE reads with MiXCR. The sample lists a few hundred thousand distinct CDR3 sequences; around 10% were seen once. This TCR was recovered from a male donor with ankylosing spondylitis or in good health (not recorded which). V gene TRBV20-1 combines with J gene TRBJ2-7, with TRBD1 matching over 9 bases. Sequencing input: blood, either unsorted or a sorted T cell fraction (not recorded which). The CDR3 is CSVGRTGVNEQYF. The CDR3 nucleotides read TGCAGTGTAGGGAGGACAGGGGTCAACGAGCAGTACTTC.